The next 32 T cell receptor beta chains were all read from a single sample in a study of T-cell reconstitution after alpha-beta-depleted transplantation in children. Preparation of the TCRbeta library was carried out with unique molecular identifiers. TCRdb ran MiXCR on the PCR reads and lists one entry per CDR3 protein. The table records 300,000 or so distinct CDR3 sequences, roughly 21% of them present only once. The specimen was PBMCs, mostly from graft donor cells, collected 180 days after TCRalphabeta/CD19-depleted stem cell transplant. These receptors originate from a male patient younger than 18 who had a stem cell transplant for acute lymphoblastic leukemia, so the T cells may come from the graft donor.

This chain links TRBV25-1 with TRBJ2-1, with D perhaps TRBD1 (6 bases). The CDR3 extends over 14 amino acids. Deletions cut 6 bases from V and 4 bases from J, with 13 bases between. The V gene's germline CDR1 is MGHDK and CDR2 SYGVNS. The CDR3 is CASRETGTYNEQFF. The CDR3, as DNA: TGTGCCAGCAGAGAAACCGGGACATACAATGAGCAGTTCTTC.

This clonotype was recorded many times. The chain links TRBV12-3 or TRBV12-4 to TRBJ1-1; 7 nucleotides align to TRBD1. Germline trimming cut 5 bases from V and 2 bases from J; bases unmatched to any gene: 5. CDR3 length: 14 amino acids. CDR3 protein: CASSRQGLNTEAFF. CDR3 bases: TGTGCCAGCAGTAGACAGGGCTTAAACACTGAAGCTTTCTTT.

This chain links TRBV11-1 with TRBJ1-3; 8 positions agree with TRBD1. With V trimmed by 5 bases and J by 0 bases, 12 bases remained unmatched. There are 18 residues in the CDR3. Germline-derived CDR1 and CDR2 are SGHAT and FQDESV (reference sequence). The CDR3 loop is CASSRTGLTLTSGNTIYF. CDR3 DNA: TGTGCCAGCAGCAGGACAGGGCTCACCCTTACCTCTGGAAACACCATATATTTT. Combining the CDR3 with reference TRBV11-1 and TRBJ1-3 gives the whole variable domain EAEVAQSPRYKITEKSQAVAFWCDPISGHATLYWYRQILGQGPELLVQFQDESVVDDSQLPKDRFSAERLKGVDSTLKIQPAELGDSAMYLCASSRTGLTLTSGNTIYFGEGSWLTVV.

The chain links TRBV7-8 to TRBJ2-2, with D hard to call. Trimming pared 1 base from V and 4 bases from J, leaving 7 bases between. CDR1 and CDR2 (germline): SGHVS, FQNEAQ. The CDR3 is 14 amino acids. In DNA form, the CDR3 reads TGTGCCAGCAGCTTAGACTACCCCACCGGGGAGCTGTTTTTT. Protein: CASSLDYPTGELFF.

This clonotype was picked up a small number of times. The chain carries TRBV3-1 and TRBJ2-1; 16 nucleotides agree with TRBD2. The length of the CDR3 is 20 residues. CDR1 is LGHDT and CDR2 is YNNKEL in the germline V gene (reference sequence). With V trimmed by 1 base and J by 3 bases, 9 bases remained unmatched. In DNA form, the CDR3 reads TGTGCCAGCAGCCAAGTGGGACTAGCGGGAGGGCCGGAGCTCTACAATGAGCAGTTCTTC. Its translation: CASSQVGLAGGPELYNEQFF.

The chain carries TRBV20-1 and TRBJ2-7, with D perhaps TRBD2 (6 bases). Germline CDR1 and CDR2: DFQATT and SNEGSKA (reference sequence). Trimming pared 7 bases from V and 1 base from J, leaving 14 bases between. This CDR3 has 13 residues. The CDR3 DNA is TGCAGTGACCGGGACTGGGCATCCTACGAGCAGTACTTC. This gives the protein CSDRDWASYEQYF.

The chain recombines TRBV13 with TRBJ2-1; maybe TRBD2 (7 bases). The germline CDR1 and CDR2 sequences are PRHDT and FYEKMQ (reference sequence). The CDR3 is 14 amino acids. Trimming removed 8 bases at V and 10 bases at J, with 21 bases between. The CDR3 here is CASSRGAAGEEQFF. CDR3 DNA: TGTGCCAGCTCCCGGGGGGCCGCAGGGGAGGAGCAGTTCTTC.

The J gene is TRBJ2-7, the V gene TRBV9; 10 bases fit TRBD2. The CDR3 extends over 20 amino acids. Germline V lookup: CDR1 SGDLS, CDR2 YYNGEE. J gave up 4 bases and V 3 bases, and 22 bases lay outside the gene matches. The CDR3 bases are TGTGCCAGCAGCGCGCCCTCACGGCTAGCGGGAGTCAGTGGAGGGTACGAGCAGTACTTC. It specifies CASSAPSRLAGVSGGYEQYF.

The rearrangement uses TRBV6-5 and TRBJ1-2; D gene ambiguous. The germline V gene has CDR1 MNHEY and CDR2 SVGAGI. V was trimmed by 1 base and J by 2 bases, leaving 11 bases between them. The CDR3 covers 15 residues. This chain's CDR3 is CASSYYGDLNYGYTF. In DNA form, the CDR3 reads TGTGCCAGCAGTTACTATGGGGATTTGAACTATGGCTACACCTTC.

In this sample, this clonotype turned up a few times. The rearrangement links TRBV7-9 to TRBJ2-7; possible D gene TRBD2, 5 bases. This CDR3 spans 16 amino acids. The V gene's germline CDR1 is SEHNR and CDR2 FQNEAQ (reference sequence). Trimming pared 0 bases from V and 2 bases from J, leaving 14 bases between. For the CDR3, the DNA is TGTGCCAGCAGCTTAGCGAGCTACCCCGGGGCCTACGAGCAGTACTTC. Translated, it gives CASSLASYPGAYEQYF.

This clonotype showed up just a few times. The CDR3 loop reads CASSSRLAGSPDTQYF. As DNA, the CDR3 is TGTGCCAGCAGTTCCAGACTAGCGGGAAGTCCAGATACGCAGTATTTT. The chain couples TRBV12-3 or TRBV12-4 to TRBJ2-3; 11 bases map to TRBD2. The CDR3 spans 16 residues. V was clipped by 4 bases and J by 4 bases; unmatched bases: 7.

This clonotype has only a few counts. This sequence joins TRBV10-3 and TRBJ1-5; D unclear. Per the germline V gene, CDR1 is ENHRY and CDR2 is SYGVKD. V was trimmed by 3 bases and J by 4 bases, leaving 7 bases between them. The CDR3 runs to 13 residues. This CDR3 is CAISDWGNQPQHF. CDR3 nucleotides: TGTGCCATCAGTGATTGGGGAAATCAGCCCCAGCATTTT.

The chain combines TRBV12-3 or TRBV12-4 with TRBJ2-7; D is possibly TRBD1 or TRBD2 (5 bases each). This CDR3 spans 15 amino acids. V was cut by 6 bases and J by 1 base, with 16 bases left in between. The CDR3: CASSLVWGISYEQYF. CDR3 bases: TGTGCCAGCAGCCTGGTATGGGGGATTTCCTACGAGCAGTACTTC.

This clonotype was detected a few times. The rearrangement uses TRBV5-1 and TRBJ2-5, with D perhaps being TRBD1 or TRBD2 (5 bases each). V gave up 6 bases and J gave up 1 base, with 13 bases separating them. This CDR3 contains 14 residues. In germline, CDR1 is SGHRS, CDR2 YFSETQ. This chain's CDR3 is CASTKGRPQETQYF. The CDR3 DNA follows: TGCGCCAGCACAAAGGGACGGCCCCAAGAGACCCAGTACTTC.

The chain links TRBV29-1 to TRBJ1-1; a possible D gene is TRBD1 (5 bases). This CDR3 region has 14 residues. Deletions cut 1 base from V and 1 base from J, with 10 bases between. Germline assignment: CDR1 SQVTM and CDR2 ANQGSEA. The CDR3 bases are TGCAGCGTTGAAGGCAGGGTCCGGAACACTGAAGCTTTCTTT. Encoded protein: CSVEGRVRNTEAFF.

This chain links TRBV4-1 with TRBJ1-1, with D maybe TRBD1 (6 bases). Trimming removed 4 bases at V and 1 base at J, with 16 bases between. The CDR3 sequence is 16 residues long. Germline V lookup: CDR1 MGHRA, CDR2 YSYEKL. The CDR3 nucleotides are TGCGCCAGCAGCCCGAAGATAAGCAGGGGGAACACTGAAGCTTTCTTT. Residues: CASSPKISRGNTEAFF.

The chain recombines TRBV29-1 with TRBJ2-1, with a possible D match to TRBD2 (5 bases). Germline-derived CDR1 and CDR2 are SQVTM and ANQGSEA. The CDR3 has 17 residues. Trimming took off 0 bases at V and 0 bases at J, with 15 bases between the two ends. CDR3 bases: TGCAGCGTTGAAGATCACGAGCGGCCAAGCTCCTACAATGAGCAGTTCTTC. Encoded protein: CSVEDHERPSSYNEQFF.

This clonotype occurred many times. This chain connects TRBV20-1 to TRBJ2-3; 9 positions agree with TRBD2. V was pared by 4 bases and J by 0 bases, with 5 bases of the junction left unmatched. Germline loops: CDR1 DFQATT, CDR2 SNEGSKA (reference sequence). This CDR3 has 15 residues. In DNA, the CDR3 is TGCAGTGCTATCTCTAGCGGGGCTAGCACAGATACGCAGTATTTT. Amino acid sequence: CSAISSGASTDTQYF.

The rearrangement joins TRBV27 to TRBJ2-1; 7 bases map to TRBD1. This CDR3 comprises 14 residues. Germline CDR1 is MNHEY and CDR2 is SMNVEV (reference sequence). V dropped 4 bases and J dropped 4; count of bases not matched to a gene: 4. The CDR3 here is CASSSLDRYNEQFF. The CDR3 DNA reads TGTGCCAGCAGTTCCCTGGACAGGTACAATGAGCAGTTCTTC.

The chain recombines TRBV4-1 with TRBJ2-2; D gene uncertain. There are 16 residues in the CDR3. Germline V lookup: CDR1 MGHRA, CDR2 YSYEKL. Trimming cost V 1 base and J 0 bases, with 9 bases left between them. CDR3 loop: CASSQVIPANTGELFF. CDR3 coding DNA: TGCGCCAGCAGCCAAGTGATTCCCGCGAACACCGGGGAGCTGTTTTTT.

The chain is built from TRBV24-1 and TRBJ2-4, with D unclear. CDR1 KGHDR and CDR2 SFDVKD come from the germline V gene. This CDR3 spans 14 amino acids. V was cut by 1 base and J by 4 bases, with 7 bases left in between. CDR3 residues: CATSDFDGKNIQYF. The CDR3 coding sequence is TGTGCCACCAGTGATTTCGACGGGAAAAACATTCAGTACTTC.

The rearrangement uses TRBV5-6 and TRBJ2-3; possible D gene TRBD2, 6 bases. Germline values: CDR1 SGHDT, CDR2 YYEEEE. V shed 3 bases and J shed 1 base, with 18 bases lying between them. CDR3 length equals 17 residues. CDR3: CASSSPFYGGGTDTQYF. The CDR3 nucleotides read TGTGCCAGCAGCTCCCCCTTCTACGGGGGTGGCACAGATACGCAGTATTTT.

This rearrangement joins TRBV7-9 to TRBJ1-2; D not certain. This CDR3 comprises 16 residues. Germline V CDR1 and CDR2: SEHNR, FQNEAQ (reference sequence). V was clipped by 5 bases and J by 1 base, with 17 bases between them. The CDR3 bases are TGTGCCAGCAGCCCGTACACCTCCTCATTTAACTATGGCTACACCTTC. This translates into CASSPYTSSFNYGYTF.

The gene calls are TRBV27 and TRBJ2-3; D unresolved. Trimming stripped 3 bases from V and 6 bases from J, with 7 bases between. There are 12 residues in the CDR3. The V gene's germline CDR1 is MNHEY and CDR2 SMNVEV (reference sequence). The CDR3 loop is CASSFADDTQYF. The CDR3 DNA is TGTGCCAGCAGTTTCGCAGATGATACGCAGTATTTT.

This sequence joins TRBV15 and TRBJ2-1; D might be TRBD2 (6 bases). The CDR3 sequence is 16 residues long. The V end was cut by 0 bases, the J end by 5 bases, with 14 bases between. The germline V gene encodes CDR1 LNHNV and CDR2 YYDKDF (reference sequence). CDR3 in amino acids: CATSREETGVHNEQFF. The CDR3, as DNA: TGTGCCACCAGCAGAGAGGAAACGGGAGTACACAATGAGCAGTTCTTC. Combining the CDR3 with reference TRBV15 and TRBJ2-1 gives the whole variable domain DAMVIQNPRYQVTQFGKPVTLSCSQTLNHNVMYWYQQKSSQAPKLLFHYYDKDFNNEADTPDNFQSRRPNTSFCFLDIRSPGLGDTAMYLCATSREETGVHNEQFFGPGTRLTVL.

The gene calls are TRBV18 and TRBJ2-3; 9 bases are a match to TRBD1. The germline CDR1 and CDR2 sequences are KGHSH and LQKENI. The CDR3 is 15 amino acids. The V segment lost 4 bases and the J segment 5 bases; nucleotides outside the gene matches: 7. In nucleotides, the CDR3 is TGTGCCAGCTCACGACCGGGACAGGGCCGAGATACGCAGTATTTT. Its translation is CASSRPGQGRDTQYF.

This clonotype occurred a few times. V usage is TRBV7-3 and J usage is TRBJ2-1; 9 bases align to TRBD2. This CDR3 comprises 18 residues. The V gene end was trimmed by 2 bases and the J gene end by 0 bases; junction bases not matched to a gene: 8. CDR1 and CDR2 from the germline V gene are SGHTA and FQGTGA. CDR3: CASSLGWAGGRSYNEQFF. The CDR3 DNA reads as TGTGCCAGCAGCTTAGGTTGGGCGGGAGGGCGCTCCTACAATGAGCAGTTCTTC.

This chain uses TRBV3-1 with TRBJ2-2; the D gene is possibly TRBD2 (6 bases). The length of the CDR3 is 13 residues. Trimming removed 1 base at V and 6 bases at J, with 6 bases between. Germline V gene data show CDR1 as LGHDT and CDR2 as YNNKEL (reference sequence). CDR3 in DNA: TGTGCCAGCAGCCAAGGCGGGGCCGGGGAGCTGTTTTTT. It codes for CASSQGGAGELFF.

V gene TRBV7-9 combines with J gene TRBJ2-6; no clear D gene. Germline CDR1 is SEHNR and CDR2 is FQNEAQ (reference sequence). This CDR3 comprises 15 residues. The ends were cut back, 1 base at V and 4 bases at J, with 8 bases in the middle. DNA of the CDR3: TGTGCCAGCAGCTTAGGTCCCAGGGGGGCCAACGTCCTGACTTTC. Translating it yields CASSLGPRGANVLTF.

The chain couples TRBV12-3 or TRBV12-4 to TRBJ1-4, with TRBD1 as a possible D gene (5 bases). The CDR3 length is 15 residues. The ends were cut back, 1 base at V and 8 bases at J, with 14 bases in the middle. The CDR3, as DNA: TGTGCCAGCAGTTTAGGGGGGTCCGCGGGGGAAAAACTGTTTTTT. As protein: CASSLGGSAGEKLFF.

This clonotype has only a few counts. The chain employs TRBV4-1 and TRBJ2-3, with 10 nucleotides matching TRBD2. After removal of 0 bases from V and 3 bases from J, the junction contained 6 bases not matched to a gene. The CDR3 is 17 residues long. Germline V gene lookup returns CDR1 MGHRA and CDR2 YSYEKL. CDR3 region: CASSQDPGLAATDTQYF. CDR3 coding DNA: TGCGCCAGCAGCCAAGATCCTGGACTAGCGGCGACAGATACGCAGTATTTT.

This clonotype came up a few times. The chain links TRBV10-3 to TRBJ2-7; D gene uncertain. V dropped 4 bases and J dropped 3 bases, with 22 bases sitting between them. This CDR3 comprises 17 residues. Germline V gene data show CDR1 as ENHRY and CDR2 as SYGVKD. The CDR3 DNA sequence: TGTGCCATCAGTGGGCCTCCTACGGCCAATCCCGACTACGAGCAGTACTTC. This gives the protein CAISGPPTANPDYEQYF.